This T cell receptor (beta chain) was documented in a study of CD8 T cells in Susac syndrome. On the study more broadly: Among sequenced Susac syndrome patients, more than five had active disease and eight were in remission. When their blood was taken, the Susac syndrome patients had either not yet had any therapy, were taking corticosteroids, or were taking intravenous immunoglobulin alone. Study conclusions and caveats: In Susac patients, clonal expansion was not detected in CD4+ cells.

TCR beta was sequenced from blood CD8+ and CD4+ T cells. About this clonotype itself: Its antigen remains unknown.

RNA in amounts of roughly 0.5 to 1 ug was reverse transcribed with random hexamers. Via MiXCR, TCRdb re-called the immunoSEQ multiplex PCR reads, giving one row per CDR3 protein. The profile covers over 150,000 distinct CDR3 sequences, with 90% to 97% appearing a single time and approximately 0.12% taken by the ten largest. CDR3 length: 17 amino acids. Trimming took off 6 bases at V and 0 bases at J, with 15 bases between the two ends. Germline V CDR1 and CDR2: MRHNA, SNTAGT. This TCR was recovered from a human donor with Susac syndrome. The sample consisted of CD4+ T cells from PBMCs. The chain has TRBV6-4 and TRBJ2-6; the D gene is possibly TRBD1 (6 bases). CDR3 bases: TGTGCCAGCAGCCCGGGACACGGGTTCTCTGGGGCCAACGTCCTGACTTTC. It translates to CASSPGHGFSGANVLTF.